This T cell receptor (beta chain) is from a study of CD8+ T cells in alopecia areata. Whole-study context: For the treated group, dosing was oral tofacitinib at 5 to 10 mg twice daily. A 6-month off-drug phase came after tofacitinib, which had lasted 6 to 18 months. Study-wide points: For lesional scalp, especially alopecia totalis/universalis, clonality was higher than in normal scalp.

Samples from alopecia areata patients were lesional scalp punch biopsies and peripheral blood. After isolation, RNA underwent reverse transcription to generate cDNA as the sequencing template. Data came from immunoSEQ multiplex PCR; TCRdb stores just in-frame clones and leaves some out. The sample lists 150,000 or so clones; 47% were seen once. In germline, CDR1 is MNHEY, CDR2 SMNVEV (reference sequence). The CDR3 contains 13 residues. V lost 0 bases and J 3 bases, leaving 4 bases between the germline ends. This clone showed up just a few times. Its specificity is not known. The J gene is TRBJ2-3, the V gene TRBV27, with D hard to call. This receptor was obtained from a human donor with alopecia areata. Sequencing was performed on CD4+ T cells sorted from blood. CDR3 sequence (DNA): TGTGCCAGCAGTTTATCTTGGACAGATACGCAGTATTTT. It encodes CASSLSWTDTQYF.